One and the same sample provided the 26 T cell receptor beta chains below, sequenced in a study of shared clonotypes between healthy human individuals. The method was immunoSEQ multiplex PCR; TCRdb's version includes in-frame clones alone and lacks a portion of them. The repertoire holds some 1,900,000 clones, approximately 94% seen once, with 0.95% to 1.5% in the top ten. Naive CD8 cells, CD45RO-negative and positively selected for CCR7, excluded terminally differentiated effector memory CD45RA+ cells. The sample was naive CD8+ T cells sorted from blood. These receptor sequences come from a man in his late teens or twenties in good health.

Turning to this clone: Different DNA sequences within this sample yield the same CDR3. V and J are TRBV6-6 and TRBJ1-1, with D hard to call. Germline assignment: CDR1 MNHNY and CDR2 SVGAGI (reference sequence). The CDR3 runs 11 residues. Between the trimmed V and J ends, which lost 7 bases and 4 bases, there was a span of 7 bases. The CDR3 sequence is CASNIGTEAFF. CDR3 in DNA: TGTGCCAGCAATATAGGCACTGAAGCTTTCTTT.

The V call is TRBV6-1, the J call TRBJ1-2; 10 bases map to TRBD1. The V gene's germline CDR1 is MNHNS and CDR2 SASEGT. This CDR3 comprises 16 residues. J gave up 3 bases and V 1 base, and 5 bases lay outside the gene matches. Written as DNA, the CDR3 is TGTGCCAGCAGTGAAGAGAGGGACAGGGGTTACTATGGCTACACCTTC. This translates into CASSEERDRGYYGYTF.

This clone was seen only once. This sequence joins TRBV27 and TRBJ2-5, with 9 bases lining up with TRBD2. Germline values: CDR1 MNHEY, CDR2 SMNVEV (reference sequence). The junction had 8 bases not matched to a gene; V was cut back by 4 bases and J by 5 bases. The length of the CDR3 is 15 residues. The CDR3 here is CASSWGAGGPETQYF. The CDR3 DNA sequence: TGTGCCAGCAGTTGGGGGGCGGGAGGGCCGGAGACCCAGTACTTC.

The table lists this clone with a count of one. This sequence joins TRBV19 and TRBJ2-1; tentatively, D is TRBD2 (5 bases). The ends were cut back, 5 bases at V and 7 bases at J, with 9 bases in the middle. The V gene's germline CDR1 is LNHDA and CDR2 SQIVND (reference sequence). This CDR3 has 12 amino acids. CDR3 region: CASSEGWNEQFF. CDR3 DNA sequence: TGTGCCAGTAGTGAGGGCTGGAATGAGCAGTTCTTC.

This rearrangement joins TRBV19 to TRBJ1-2; D call uncertain. The CDR3 is 15 residues long. The germline gives CDR1 LNHDA, CDR2 SQIVND (reference sequence). V lost 3 bases, J lost 3 bases, and 14 bases lay in between. Here the CDR3 reads CASSISLGSYYGYTF. The CDR3 nucleotides are TGTGCCAGTAGTATTTCTCTCGGCAGCTACTATGGCTACACCTTC.

The chain uses TRBV7-9 and TRBJ2-7, with D unresolved. Germline V gene lookup returns CDR1 SEHNR and CDR2 FQNEAQ (reference sequence). Trimming left V 1 base short and J 7 bases short, with 20 bases between. This CDR3 region has 16 residues. CDR3 nucleotides: TGTGCCAGCAGCTTAGGGGTTAACGTGGCGGTCGAAGAGCAGTACTTC. Translating it yields CASSLGVNVAVEEQYF.

The chain couples TRBV11-2 to TRBJ2-3; weak D call: TRBD1 (7 bases). V gave up 5 bases and J gave up 0 bases, with 12 bases separating them. The CDR3 extends over 15 amino acids. Germline V gives CDR1 SGHAT, CDR2 FQNNGV. Here the CDR3 reads CASSPGGHSTDTQYF. CDR3 DNA: TGTGCCAGCAGCCCAGGGGGGCATAGCACAGATACGCAGTATTTT.

The J gene is TRBJ2-3, the V gene TRBV10-2; D is unclear. The CDR3 spans 16 residues. Germline V gene data show CDR1 as WSHSY and CDR2 as SAAADI. Trimming cost V 0 bases and J 1 base, with 11 bases left between them. The CDR3 here is CASSESEYPGTDTQYF. The CDR3 nucleotides read TGCGCCAGCAGTGAGTCAGAGTATCCTGGCACAGATACGCAGTATTTT.

This chain connects TRBV27 to TRBJ2-1; D not certain. The CDR3 totals 14 residues. With 7 bases removed from V and 2 bases from J, the gap between germline ends came to 12 bases. Germline V gene lookup returns CDR1 MNHEY and CDR2 SMNVEV (reference sequence). The CDR3 DNA sequence: TGTGCCAGCACCCTCACCTCTGCCTACAATGAGCAGTTCTTC. It translates to CASTLTSAYNEQFF.

This chain uses TRBV18 with TRBJ1-3, with unresolved D. Germline CDR1 and CDR2: KGHSH and LQKENI. CDR3 length: 14 amino acids. Trimming removed 0 bases at V and 4 bases at J, with 7 bases between. Here the CDR3 DNA reads TGTGCCAGCTCACCACCGGGTGGAGGAAACACCATATATTTT. Amino acids: CASSPPGGGNTIYF.

The rearrangement uses TRBV5-1 and TRBJ2-3; 13 bases map to TRBD2. This CDR3 has 16 amino acids. Germline values: CDR1 SGHRS, CDR2 YFSETQ. V shed 4 bases and J 6 bases; nucleotides not matched to a gene: 8. Here the CDR3 DNA reads TGCGCCAGCAGCGAAGGACTAGCGGGAGACCTCGATACGCAGTATTTT. It translates to CASSEGLAGDLDTQYF.

The chain carries TRBV5-5 and TRBJ1-6; weak D call: TRBD1 (5 bases). The V gene's germline CDR1 is SGHKS and CDR2 YYEKEE (reference sequence). This CDR3 is 15 amino acids long. Trimming removed 0 bases at V and 8 bases at J, with 12 bases between. DNA for the CDR3: TGTGCCAGCAGCTTGGAGGGGCTTAGGGATTCACCCCTCCACTTT. This sequence encodes CASSLEGLRDSPLHF.

The chain links TRBV7-6 to TRBJ2-7, with D hard to call. The CDR3 is 12 residues long. From germline, CDR1 is SGHVS and CDR2 FNYEAQ. V lost 1 base to trimming and J lost 5 bases, with 6 bases between them. CDR3 sequence: CASSLGRNEQYF. In nucleotides, the CDR3 is TGTGCCAGCAGCTTAGGGCGGAACGAGCAGTACTTC. Combining the CDR3 with reference TRBV7-6 and TRBJ2-7 gives the whole variable domain GAGVSQSPRYKVTKRGQDVALRCDPISGHVSLYWYRQALGQGPEFLTYFNYEAQQDKSGLPNDRFSAERPEGSISTLTIQRTEQRDSAMYRCASSLGRNEQYFGPGTRLTVT.

The chain uses TRBV25-1 and TRBJ2-7, with 8 bases aligning to TRBD1. The CDR3 spans 14 residues. Germline CDR1 is MGHDK and CDR2 is SYGVNS. V was pared by 1 base and J by 5 bases, with 4 bases of the junction left unmatched. The CDR3 DNA reads as TGTGCCAGCAGTGAATGGCCAGGGGGCGACGAGCAGTACTTC. Translation: CASSEWPGGDEQYF.

The sample holds one count of this clone. Because it lacks the conserved phenylalanine or tryptophan at the end, this CDR3 is likely a read error. It is unclear where the CDR3 begins or ends on the DNA, so no DNA is shown, and the CDR3 is as TCRdb lists it. This chain connects TRBV6-1 to TRBJ2-4; the table assigns TRBD2, which was not confirmed against the DNA. Germline assignment: CDR1 MNHNS and CDR2 SASEGT. The CDR3 has 13 residues if both end residues are counted. This CDR3 is CASSQTGTSGGAY.

The CDR3 DNA reads as TGTGCCTGGAGTGCGACTGGGAATCAGCCCCAGCATTTT. It translates to CAWSATGNQPQHF. The rearrangement joins TRBV30 to TRBJ1-5, with D unresolved. The CDR3 contains 13 residues. V shed 1 base and J shed 4 bases, with 8 bases lying between them. Germline CDR1 and CDR2: GTSNPN and SVGIG (reference sequence).

The rearrangement joins TRBV2 to TRBJ1-5; TRBD1 might be the D (5 bases). V was cut by 1 base and J by 7 bases, with 14 bases left in between. The CDR3 is 15 residues long. Germline CDR1 and CDR2: SNHLY and FYNNEI. This chain's CDR3 is CASSEGSGRWQPQHF. The CDR3 DNA is TGTGCCAGCAGTGAAGGATCGGGGCGGTGGCAGCCCCAGCATTTT. Full variable domain (remainder filled in from reference TRBV2 and TRBJ1-5): EPEVTQTPSHQVTQMGQEVILRCVPISNHLYFYWYRQILGQKVEFLVSFYNNEISEKSEIFDDQFSVERPDGSNFTLKIRSTKLEDSAMYFCASSEGSGRWQPQHFGDGTRLSIL.

The chain uses TRBV4-3 and TRBJ1-1, with D maybe TRBD1 (6 bases). V lost 0 bases, J lost 0 bases, and 8 bases lay in between. This CDR3 is built from 15 residues. The germline CDR1 and CDR2 sequences are LGHNA and YSLEER. Written as DNA, the CDR3 is TGCGCCAGCAGCCAAGAAGGACAGATGAACACTGAAGCTTTCTTT. Its translation is CASSQEGQMNTEAFF.

Only one count was recorded for this clone. This chain links TRBV15 with TRBJ2-5, with 9 bases aligning to TRBD1. V trimming: 5 bases; J trimming: 0 bases; junction bases outside the gene matches: 13. The CDR3 covers 18 residues. Germline CDR1 is LNHNV and CDR2 is YYDKDF (reference sequence). The CDR3 DNA reads TGTGCCACCAGCTCCCCCGGGGACAGGGCGTGGGACCAAGAGACCCAGTACTTC. It is translated as CATSSPGDRAWDQETQYF.

This chain connects TRBV7-9 to TRBJ2-7; D uncertain. This CDR3 has 12 amino acids. Trimming cost V 1 base and J 3 bases, with 4 bases left between them. Germline V gives CDR1 SEHNR, CDR2 FQNEAQ (reference sequence). The CDR3 nucleotides are TGTGCCAGCAGCTTAGAGTACTACGAGCAGTACTTC. Its protein is CASSLEYYEQYF. The variable domain in full, with the rest retrieved from reference TRBV7-9 and TRBJ2-7, is DTGVSQNPRHKITKRGQNVTFRCDPISEHNRLYWYRQTLGQGPEFLTYFQNEAQLEKSRLLSDRFSAERPKGSFSTLEIQRTEQGDSAMYLCASSLEYYEQYFGPGTRLTVT.

The chain has TRBV7-9 and TRBJ2-5; TRBD1 matches 7 bases. Trimming at V came to 6 bases and at J to 7 bases, leaving 20 bases not matched to a gene. The CDR3 covers 17 residues. Germline CDR1 reads SEHNR; CDR2 reads FQNEAQ (reference sequence). CDR3 residues: CASSLRTGTDPPGTQYF. The CDR3 DNA follows: TGTGCCAGCAGTCTTCGCACCGGGACAGATCCCCCCGGGACCCAGTACTTC.

Of note for this clone: The sample has other DNA sequences that encode this CDR3 too. J is TRBJ2-7 and V is TRBV27, with 8 bases aligning to TRBD2. Germline lookup yields CDR1 MNHEY and CDR2 SMNVEV (reference sequence). There are 14 residues in the CDR3. Germline trimming cut 5 bases from V and 2 bases from J; bases unmatched to any gene: 5. The CDR3 here is CASSPSGRAYEQYF. The CDR3 DNA is TGTGCCAGCAGTCCCTCCGGGAGGGCCTACGAGCAGTACTTC.

CDR3 amino acids: CARTPQGPEQYF. In DNA form, the CDR3 reads TGTGCCAGGACCCCACAGGGACCCGAGCAGTACTTC. The V call is TRBV27, the J call TRBJ2-7; D might be TRBD1 (6 bases). Germline V gene sequence: CDR1 MNHEY, CDR2 SMNVEV (reference sequence). Trimming took 9 bases from V and 6 from J, leaving 15 bases between them. The CDR3 runs 12 residues.

A word on this clone: A junction boundary mismatches the germline segment, possibly from a read error. This chain links TRBV9 with TRBJ2-1; 9 nucleotides align to TRBD2. Per the germline V gene, CDR1 is SGDLS and CDR2 is YYNGEE. This CDR3 contains 14 residues. The CDR3 nucleotides read TGTGCCAGCAGCGAAGCGGGGGGCTACGATGAGCAGTTCTTC. It codes for CASSEAGGYDEQFF.

This rearrangement joins TRBV4-1 to TRBJ2-7; D is uncertain. The germline V and J ends were trimmed by 2 bases and 3 bases, with 14 bases remaining between them. Germline V gives CDR1 MGHRA, CDR2 YSYEKL. This CDR3 region has 15 residues. DNA for the CDR3: TGCGCCAGCAGCCAATCGTCGACGGAGTACTACGAGCAGTACTTC. Residues: CASSQSSTEYYEQYF.

This clone was counted only a few times. Distinct nucleotide sequences in the sample also encode this CDR3. The chain employs TRBV5-1 and TRBJ2-2; D unclear. V lost 2 bases and J 2 bases, leaving 1 base between the germline ends. The CDR3 consists of 12 residues. The germline V gene has CDR1 SGHRS and CDR2 YFSETQ. This CDR3 is CASSFNTGELFF. The CDR3 coding sequence is TGCGCCAGCAGCTTTAACACCGGGGAGCTGTTTTTT.